What follows are 30 T cell receptor beta chains derived from one specimen sequenced in a study of shared clonotypes between healthy human individuals. Profiling relied on immunoSEQ multiplex PCR, and the TCRdb table lists in-frame clones only, not all of them. The sample yields over a million clones, around 98% seen once. Sequencing was performed on naive CD4+ T cells sorted from blood. Documented subset: CD45RA+ positively selected. The receptors were gathered from a man between 25 and 39 years old in good health.

The chain is built from TRBV5-4 and TRBJ1-5, with TRBD1 as a possible D gene (5 bases). Trimming removed 0 bases from V and 6 bases from J, with 10 bases in between. There are 14 residues in the CDR3. Germline V gene data show CDR1 as SGHNT and CDR2 as YYREEE (reference sequence). CDR3 coding DNA: TGTGCCAGCAGCTTGGGGGGGGAGAGTCAGCCCCAGCATTTT. Translation gives CASSLGGESQPQHF.

CDR3 in amino acids: CASSYAGVMYNEQFF. In DNA, the CDR3 is TGTGCCAGCAGTTACGCGGGAGTTATGTACAATGAGCAGTTCTTC. J is TRBJ2-1 and V is TRBV6-6, with 7 bases lining up with TRBD2. The ends lost 2 bases at V and 4 bases at J; junction bases unmatched: 5. Germline V lookup: CDR1 MNHNY, CDR2 SVGAGI (reference sequence). This CDR3 is built from 15 residues.

The chain joins TRBV10-3 to TRBJ2-3; TRBD1 or TRBD2 may be the D gene (6 bases each). This CDR3 comprises 14 residues. V lost 6 bases, J lost 2 bases, and 12 bases lay in between. From germline, CDR1 is ENHRY and CDR2 SYGVKD. This CDR3 is CAIRPGANTDTQYF. The CDR3 DNA follows: TGTGCCATCAGGCCGGGGGCAAACACAGATACGCAGTATTTT.

V gene TRBV6-5 combines with J gene TRBJ2-5, with D perhaps TRBD2 (5 bases). Deletions cut 8 bases from V and 4 bases from J, with 11 bases between. Per germline, CDR1 MNHEY and CDR2 SVGAGI. The CDR3 has 12 amino acids. CDR3 loop: CASGRAVETQYF. The CDR3 region has the DNA TGTGCCAGCGGGAGAGCGGTAGAGACCCAGTACTTC.

V and J are TRBV7-8 and TRBJ2-6; D unresolved. V lost 2 bases, J lost 5 bases, and 10 bases lay in between. CDR3 length: 15 amino acids. Germline loops: CDR1 SGHVS, CDR2 FQNEAQ. CDR3 residues: CASSLLRIRANVLTF. Written as DNA, the CDR3 is TGTGCCAGCAGCTTACTTCGGATAAGGGCCAACGTCCTGACTTTC.

J is TRBJ2-1 and V is TRBV10-3; 12 bases line up with TRBD1. CDR1 ENHRY and CDR2 SYGVKD come from the germline V gene. V trimming: 10 bases; J trimming: 5 bases; junction bases outside the gene matches: 12. The CDR3 covers 16 residues. The CDR3, as DNA: TGTGCCACCCGGGACAGGGGGCGCCCGAATGACAATGAGCAGTTCTTC. Translation gives CATRDRGRPNDNEQFF.

This chain uses TRBV4-1 with TRBJ2-7; tentative D call: TRBD1 (5 bases). The CDR3 consists of 15 residues. V was cut by 1 base and J by 2 bases, with 12 bases left in between. CDR1 and CDR2 (germline): MGHRA, YSYEKL. In DNA, the CDR3 is TGCGCCAGCAGCCAAGGGTTTATAGGGGCCTACGAGCAGTACTTC. Translating gives CASSQGFIGAYEQYF.

This sequence joins TRBV19 and TRBJ2-2, with D possibly TRBD2 on 5 matching bases. The ends were cut back, 4 bases at V and 4 bases at J, with 13 bases in the middle. The CDR3 has 15 residues. Germline CDR1 and CDR2: LNHDA and SQIVND (reference sequence). The CDR3 sequence: CASSKTVGVTGELFF. CDR3 sequence (DNA): TGTGCCAGTAGTAAGACGGTCGGGGTCACCGGGGAGCTGTTTTTT.

This chain connects TRBV28 to TRBJ1-5, with 7 bases matching TRBD1. The V segment lost 8 bases and the J segment 4 bases; nucleotides outside the gene matches: 2. The germline gives CDR1 MDHEN, CDR2 SYDVKM. The CDR3 totals 12 residues. The CDR3 DNA reads TGTGCCAGCGGGACAGTTAATCAGCCCCAGCATTTT. Its protein is CASGTVNQPQHF. Full variable domain (missing parts from reference TRBV28 and TRBJ1-5): DVKVTQSSRYLVKRTGEKVFLECVQDMDHENMFWYRQDPGLGLRLIYFSYDVKMKEKGDIPEGYSVSREKKERFSLILESASTNQTSMYLCASGTVNQPQHFGDGTRLSIL.

V gene TRBV30 combines with J gene TRBJ2-1; 7 bases line up with TRBD1. The CDR3 extends over 16 amino acids. V lost 4 bases and J lost 1; bases outside the gene matches: 10. Germline V gene sequence: CDR1 GTSNPN, CDR2 SVGIG (reference sequence). The CDR3 reads CAWTTLTGVSYNEQFF. In DNA form, the CDR3 reads TGTGCCTGGACCACTCTCACAGGGGTTTCCTACAATGAGCAGTTCTTC.

This clone was observed once. V is TRBV7-6 and J is TRBJ1-2; the D is unclear. CDR3 length equals 13 residues. CDR1 is SGHVS and CDR2 is FNYEAQ in the germline V gene. V lost 5 bases, J lost 4 bases, and 11 bases lay in between. The CDR3 here is CASSQVGSYGYTF. The CDR3 DNA reads as TGTGCCAGCAGCCAAGTAGGGAGCTATGGCTACACCTTC. Using reference TRBV7-6 and TRBJ1-2 for the parts outside the CDR3, the full variable domain is GAGVSQSPRYKVTKRGQDVALRCDPISGHVSLYWYRQALGQGPEFLTYFNYEAQQDKSGLPNDRFSAERPEGSISTLTIQRTEQRDSAMYRCASSQVGSYGYTFGSGTRLTVV.

This chain uses TRBV2 with TRBJ2-2, with TRBD2 matching 14 bases. CDR3 length equals 18 residues. Germline-derived CDR1 and CDR2 are SNHLY and FYNNEI. V was clipped by 6 bases and J by 4 bases; unmatched bases: 10. The CDR3 sequence: CASRNHGLAGGFTGELFF. DNA for the CDR3: TGTGCCAGCAGAAACCACGGACTAGCGGGAGGTTTCACCGGGGAGCTGTTTTTT.

J is TRBJ1-1 and V is TRBV29-1; D is unresolved. There are 14 residues in the CDR3. Trimming took off 5 bases at V and 1 base at J, with 14 bases between the two ends. Germline V lookup: CDR1 SQVTM, CDR2 ANQGSEA. CDR3 sequence (DNA): TGCAGCGTTCAACCTACCCCCGGGAACACTGAAGCTTTCTTT. As protein: CSVQPTPGNTEAFF.

The rearrangement uses TRBV28 and TRBJ1-2; D perhaps matches TRBD1 (6 bases). The CDR3 has 14 amino acids. Germline CDR1 MDHEN, CDR2 SYDVKM. Deletions cut 8 bases from V and 0 bases from J, with 13 bases between. As DNA, the CDR3 is TGTGCCAGCGGTCGACAGGAGACTAACTATGGCTACACCTTC. Protein: CASGRQETNYGYTF.

The chain links TRBV11-2 to TRBJ2-5; D not certain. Per germline, CDR1 SGHAT and CDR2 FQNNGV. Trimming pared 2 bases from V and 2 bases from J, leaving 12 bases between. The CDR3 contains 15 residues. The CDR3 DNA sequence: TGTGCCAGCAGCTTAAATGGGCGGAATCAAGAGACCCAGTACTTC. Translating it yields CASSLNGRNQETQYF.

The V call is TRBV6-5, the J call TRBJ1-1; TRBD1 agrees at 7 bases. Looked up from germline, CDR1 is MNHEY and CDR2 is SVGAGI. With V trimmed by 6 bases and J by 2 bases, 6 bases remained unmatched. This CDR3 spans 14 amino acids. DNA of the CDR3: TGTGCCAGCAGCACCGGGACAGAAAACACTGAAGCTTTCTTT. Residues: CASSTGTENTEAFF.

CDR3 region: CASSYSLAAGELFF. CDR3 DNA: TGTGCCAGCAGTTACTCGTTGGCAGCCGGGGAGCTGTTTTTT. V usage is TRBV6-5 and J usage is TRBJ2-2, with D hard to call. This CDR3 is built from 14 residues. Germline V gene data show CDR1 as MNHEY and CDR2 as SVGAGI. Deletions cut 0 bases from V and 6 bases from J, with 8 bases between.

The CDR3 is CASSFYPLAGDFTDTQYF. DNA for the CDR3: TGCGCCAGCAGCTTCTACCCATTAGCGGGAGATTTCACAGATACGCAGTATTTT. The V gene is TRBV5-1, the J gene TRBJ2-3, with 9 nucleotides matching TRBD2. Losses at the gene ends were 2 bases for V and 2 bases for J; bases not matched to a gene: 12. This CDR3 contains 18 residues. Per germline, CDR1 SGHRS and CDR2 YFSETQ.

The chain combines TRBV5-1 with TRBJ2-7; D unresolved. CDR1 and CDR2 (germline): SGHRS, YFSETQ. Trimming took off 2 bases at V and 3 bases at J, with 9 bases between the two ends. The CDR3 loop spans 13 amino acids. The CDR3 is CASSFRRDYEQYF. As DNA, the CDR3 is TGCGCCAGCAGCTTCCGGCGAGACTACGAGCAGTACTTC.

V usage is TRBV29-1 and J usage is TRBJ1-3, with D uncertain. The germline V gene encodes CDR1 SQVTM and CDR2 ANQGSEA. V was shortened by 6 bases and J by 4 bases, with 13 bases between the two germline ends. The CDR3 totals 13 residues. Here the CDR3 reads CSVALDVGNTIYF. CDR3 DNA: TGCAGCGTAGCCCTGGATGTAGGAAACACCATATATTTT.

CDR3 loop: CASSSLVTGTQYF. The CDR3 DNA reads as TGCGCCAGCAGCTCCTTGGTGACTGGGACCCAGTACTTC. The V and J genes are TRBV5-1 and TRBJ2-5, with D hard to call. This CDR3 spans 13 amino acids. The germline V gene has CDR1 SGHRS and CDR2 YFSETQ. V dropped 3 bases and J dropped 7 bases, with 13 bases sitting between them.

V usage is TRBV6-1 and J usage is TRBJ2-7; D tentatively reads TRBD1 or TRBD2 (5 bases each). The V end lost 2 bases, the J end lost 0 bases, and 14 bases lay between the germline ends. The V gene's germline CDR1 is MNHNS and CDR2 SASEGT. The CDR3 is 16 amino acids. CDR3 nucleotide sequence: TGTGCCAGCAGTGAAACTATGGGACGGAGCTCCTACGAGCAGTACTTC. It is translated as CASSETMGRSSYEQYF.

V is TRBV2 and J is TRBJ2-5; D may correspond to TRBD1 or TRBD2 (5 bases each). Trimming pared 1 base from V and 8 bases from J, leaving 11 bases between. The germline CDR1 and CDR2 sequences are SNHLY and FYNNEI. This CDR3 spans 13 amino acids. CDR3 loop: CASSEGDGDTQYF. The CDR3 DNA follows: TGTGCCAGCAGTGAAGGGGACGGAGATACCCAGTACTTC.

The J gene is TRBJ2-7, the V gene TRBV9; D is unclear. Germline V gene data show CDR1 as SGDLS and CDR2 as YYNGEE. The ends were cut back, 4 bases at V and 2 bases at J, with 13 bases in the middle. The CDR3 is 14 residues long. The CDR3 DNA reads TGTGCCAGCAGCCCCCATGGGCCTCCCTACGAGCAGTACTTC. This encodes CASSPHGPPYEQYF.

The CDR3 loop reads CASSLGGWTDTQYF. The CDR3 DNA reads TGTGCCAGTAGTTTGGGGGGCTGGACAGATACGCAGTATTTT. The J gene is TRBJ2-3, the V gene TRBV19; D possibly uses TRBD1 or TRBD2 (6 bases each). This CDR3 has 14 residues. The germline gives CDR1 LNHDA, CDR2 SQIVND (reference sequence). V shed 5 bases and J shed 3 bases, with 12 bases lying between them.

The chain carries TRBV28 and TRBJ2-7; D gene unclear. V lost 6 bases to trimming and J lost 6 bases, with 18 bases between them. The CDR3 covers 14 residues. Germline V CDR1 and CDR2: MDHEN, SYDVKM. The CDR3 DNA is TGTGCCAGCAGCCCGCCGGGTTTCGAGCTCGAGCAGTACTTC. Amino acid sequence: CASSPPGFELEQYF. The whole variable domain, remainder taken from reference TRBV28 and TRBJ2-7, is DVKVTQSSRYLVKRTGEKVFLECVQDMDHENMFWYRQDPGLGLRLIYFSYDVKMKEKGDIPEGYSVSREKKERFSLILESASTNQTSMYLCASSPPGFELEQYFGPGTRLTVT.

The V and J genes are TRBV19 and TRBJ2-1; D unresolved. From germline, CDR1 is LNHDA and CDR2 SQIVND (reference sequence). The CDR3 runs 12 residues. V lost 2 bases to trimming and J lost 8 bases, with 7 bases between them. The DNA of the CDR3 is TGTGCCAGTAGTATACGGTGGGATGAGCAGTTCTTC. Protein: CASSIRWDEQFF.

The chain combines TRBV29-1 with TRBJ2-5; 11 bases agree with TRBD2. Germline V gene data show CDR1 as SQVTM and CDR2 as ANQGSEA. The CDR3 covers 16 residues. V shed 3 bases, J shed 5 bases, and the junction held 11 bases outside the gene matches. For the CDR3, the DNA is TGCAGCGTTGAGAGGGGTAGCGGGAGGGCCGATGAGACCCAGTACTTC. Translating it yields CSVERGSGRADETQYF.

This chain connects TRBV30 to TRBJ2-7; tentative D call: TRBD1 (6 bases). V was pared by 2 bases and J by 1 base, with 21 bases between. The CDR3 spans 17 residues. Germline V gene sequence: CDR1 GTSNPN, CDR2 SVGIG (reference sequence). The DNA of the CDR3 is TGTGCCTGGAGTCTCCGCCGCGCTCCCGGACAGTCCTACGAGCAGTACTTC. It is translated as CAWSLRRAPGQSYEQYF.

V and J are TRBV4-3 and TRBJ2-7, with TRBD2 identical over 7 bases. V lost 4 bases to trimming and J lost 0 bases; unmatched junction nucleotides: 9. The CDR3 runs 16 residues. Germline V lookup: CDR1 LGHNA, CDR2 YSLEER. CDR3 nucleotide sequence: TGCGCCAGCAGCCCCGGGGGGTGGACAAACTCCTACGAGCAGTACTTC. It yields the protein CASSPGGWTNSYEQYF.